The 17 T cell receptor beta chains reported below all come from one sample, sequenced in a study of shared clonotypes between healthy human individuals. TCRdb's table, derived via immunoSEQ multiplex PCR, lists solely in-frame clones and lacks some. In the table there are more than 2 million clones, about 94% of which are singletons. Sequencing input: naive CD4+ T cells sorted from blood. The subset denotes: CD45RA+ positively selected. Receptors originate from a man aged 18 to 30 in good health.

This sequence joins TRBV6-6 and TRBJ2-7; the D gene is possibly TRBD1 (6 bases). In germline, CDR1 is MNHNY, CDR2 SVGAGI (reference sequence). The CDR3 loop spans 16 amino acids. The V gene lost 6 bases and the J gene lost 3 bases, with 21 bases spanning the gap. The CDR3 sequence is CASRPRGGMARYEQYF. The DNA for the CDR3 is TGTGCCAGCAGGCCCAGAGGGGGAATGGCTCGCTACGAGCAGTACTTC.

The chain uses TRBV2 and TRBJ2-2; the D is unclear. The CDR3 extends over 13 amino acids. Germline V lookup: CDR1 SNHLY, CDR2 FYNNEI. The V end lost 6 bases, the J end lost 0 bases, and 5 bases lay between the germline ends. CDR3 nucleotide sequence: TGTGCCAGCAGGGTCACGAACACCGGGGAGCTGTTTTTT. Encoded protein: CASRVTNTGELFF.

The V call is TRBV10-3, the J call TRBJ1-3, with no clear D. Germline CDR1 is ENHRY and CDR2 is SYGVKD. V lost 3 bases and J lost 10, with 7 bases in between. The CDR3 contains 11 residues. In DNA, the CDR3 is TGTGCCATCAGTGACGTAGGGACCATATATTTT. Its translation: CAISDVGTIYF.

This chain links TRBV7-2 with TRBJ2-1; D gene unclear. Deletions cut 1 base from V and 5 bases from J, with 9 bases between. The CDR3 has 14 residues. The V gene's germline CDR1 is SGHTA and CDR2 FQGNSA. The CDR3 DNA reads TGTGCCAGCAGCTTAGATCCGGCCGACAATGAGCAGTTCTTC. It translates to CASSLDPADNEQFF.

The V gene is TRBV5-1, the J gene TRBJ2-7; D is undetermined. Germline CDR1 is SGHRS and CDR2 is YFSETQ. The CDR3 loop spans 14 amino acids. V lost 2 bases, J lost 7 bases, and 16 bases lay in between. The CDR3 sequence is CASSFAVGLGEQYF. CDR3 nucleotides: TGCGCCAGCAGCTTTGCAGTAGGGCTGGGAGAGCAGTACTTC.

The J gene is TRBJ2-7, the V gene TRBV4-1; TRBD1 aligns across 7 bases. The CDR3 is 16 amino acids. CDR1 MGHRA and CDR2 YSYEKL come from the germline V gene. After removal of 2 bases from V and 4 bases from J, the junction contained 11 bases not matched to a gene. The CDR3 loop is CASSQTPRGLWYEQYF. The CDR3 nucleotides are TGCGCCAGCAGCCAAACGCCAAGGGGGCTTTGGTACGAGCAGTACTTC.

CDR3 in DNA: TGTGCCAGCAGCGTACGGGACAGGGGTACAGAGACCCAGTACTTC. Translating it yields CASSVRDRGTETQYF. The chain carries TRBV4-2 and TRBJ2-5; 10 bases line up with TRBD1. Trimming cost V 5 bases and J 4 bases; bases outside gene matches: 7. The CDR3 is 15 residues long. Germline V gene sequence: CDR1 LGHNA, CDR2 YNFKEQ.

V is TRBV19 and J is TRBJ1-1; weak D call: TRBD1 (6 bases). The CDR3 is 13 amino acids. Germline V gives CDR1 LNHDA, CDR2 SQIVND (reference sequence). The ends were cut back, 6 bases at V and 4 bases at J, with 12 bases in the middle. The CDR3 coding sequence is TGTGCCAGTAGCCACAGGGATCTCACTGAAGCTTTCTTT. Translated: CASSHRDLTEAFF.

This sequence joins TRBV5-1 and TRBJ2-7; tentative D call: TRBD1 (6 bases). This CDR3 has 15 residues. Germline CDR1 reads SGHRS; CDR2 reads YFSETQ. Trimming took 4 bases from V and 4 from J, leaving 18 bases between them. CDR3 in amino acids: CASSRDSRQGYEQYF. The CDR3 DNA reads as TGCGCCAGCAGCAGAGACTCTCGCCAGGGGTACGAGCAGTACTTC. Full variable domain (remainder filled in from reference TRBV5-1 and TRBJ2-7): KAGVTQTPRYLIKTRGQQVTLSCSPISGHRSVSWYQQTPGQGLQFLFEYFSETQRNKGNFPGRFSGRQFSNSRSEMNVSTLELGDSALYLCASSRDSRQGYEQYFGPGTRLTVT.

This sequence joins TRBV27 and TRBJ1-5; 7 bases are shared with TRBD1. Germline V gene lookup returns CDR1 MNHEY and CDR2 SMNVEV (reference sequence). The CDR3 is made up of 14 amino acids. V lost 6 bases and J lost 5; bases outside the gene matches: 7. As DNA, the CDR3 is TGTGCCAGCAGCCCTAACAGGGGATATCAGCCCCAGCATTTT. This gives the protein CASSPNRGYQPQHF.

This rearrangement joins TRBV5-4 to TRBJ1-5; D may be TRBD1 (5 bases). Germline values: CDR1 SGHNT, CDR2 YYREEE (reference sequence). Trimming shortened V by 1 base and J by 1 base, and 21 bases separated the two germline ends. The CDR3 runs 19 residues. CDR3 sequence: CASSLRHSSGAGSNQPQHF. The CDR3, as DNA: TGTGCCAGCAGCTTGCGGCATAGCTCCGGGGCAGGGAGCAATCAGCCCCAGCATTTT.

The chain couples TRBV9 to TRBJ1-1, with 7 bases matching TRBD1. CDR1 and CDR2 from the germline V gene are SGDLS and YYNGEE. CDR3 length: 14 residues. Trimming at V came to 0 bases and at J to 6 bases, leaving 5 bases not matched to a gene. CDR3 amino acids: CASSVVQGVSEAFF. The DNA for the CDR3 is TGTGCCAGCAGCGTAGTCCAGGGGGTATCTGAAGCTTTCTTT.

On this clone: At the DNA level, this CDR3 is encoded by other sequences in the same sample as well. V gene TRBV30 combines with J gene TRBJ2-5; TRBD1 might be the D (6 bases). Germline V gives CDR1 GTSNPN, CDR2 SVGIG (reference sequence). Deletions cut 3 bases from V and 1 base from J, with 9 bases between. The CDR3 covers 13 residues. CDR3 nucleotide sequence: TGTGCCTGGAGCCGAGGGGGCCAAGAGACCCAGTACTTC. Residues: CAWSRGGQETQYF.

This sequence joins TRBV18 and TRBJ1-4; 7 nucleotides agree with TRBD1. There are 15 residues in the CDR3. The V gene's germline CDR1 is KGHSH and CDR2 LQKENI. V lost 3 bases, J lost 6 bases, and 7 bases stayed unmatched. The CDR3 bases are TGTGCCAGCTCACCGCTCGGGACAGTCTATGAAAAACTGTTTTTT. Encoded protein: CASSPLGTVYEKLFF.

V usage is TRBV6-1 and J usage is TRBJ2-7; 8 nucleotides line up with TRBD2. Per the germline V gene, CDR1 is MNHNS and CDR2 is SASEGT. J lost 3 bases, V lost 8 bases, and 9 bases had no gene match. The CDR3 has 14 residues. The CDR3 region has the DNA TGTGCCAGCGGTAACAGCGGGGGTGGCTACGAGCAGTACTTC. It yields the protein CASGNSGGGYEQYF.

The chain joins TRBV25-1 to TRBJ2-1, with 7 nucleotides matching TRBD1. In germline, CDR1 is MGHDK, CDR2 SYGVNS. Germline trimming cut 2 bases from V and 4 bases from J; bases unmatched to any gene: 11. CDR3 length equals 17 residues. Written as DNA, the CDR3 is TGTGCCAGCAGTGAACCAGTTGGGACAGAAGTATACAATGAGCAGTTCTTC. Residues: CASSEPVGTEVYNEQFF. Filled out from reference TRBV25-1 and TRBJ2-1, the complete variable domain reads EADIYQTPRYLVIGTGKKITLECSQTMGHDKMYWYQQDPGMELHLIHYSYGVNSTEKGDLSSESTVSRIRTEHFPLTLESARPSHTSQYLCASSEPVGTEVYNEQFFGPGTRLTVL.

The rearrangement joins TRBV19 to TRBJ2-1; perhaps TRBD1 as D (5 bases). The CDR3 totals 17 residues. Germline V CDR1 and CDR2: LNHDA, SQIVND (reference sequence). Trimming cost V 5 bases and J 0 bases, with 17 bases left between them. The CDR3 DNA follows: TGTGCCAGTAGTCCGGCGGACACTCTTGGCTCCTACAATGAGCAGTTCTTC. Amino acid sequence: CASSPADTLGSYNEQFF.